This T cell receptor beta chain was recorded in a study of blood T cell repertoires in COVID-19. Turning to the study itself: Samples representing acute and convalescent COVID-19 were sourced from the United States, Italy and Spain. Sources were T cells, B-cell-depleted T cells, or PBMCs; the material itself was cDNA or gDNA.

Original methodology: Scientists estimated how many nucleated cells there were by amplifying reference gene primers. Only in-frame clones appear in the TCRdb table, and some are missing; sequencing was by immunoSEQ multiplex PCR. The V and J calls and clone size come from that table; D and trimming were worked out from the DNA. Seen here are 200,000 to 250,000 clones, 86% observed once, and the top ten hold 9% to 15%. V dropped 0 bases and J dropped 7; count of bases not matched to a gene: 8. This CDR3 comprises 15 residues. The V gene's germline CDR1 is LGHNA and CDR2 YSLEER. The sequenced sample was peripheral blood. This TCR was sampled from a man at least 80 years old with acute or convalescent COVID-19. J is TRBJ1-1 and V is TRBV4-3; 7 nucleotides match TRBD1. The CDR3 sequence is CASSQEGTAGGEAFF. The CDR3 bases are TGCGCCAGCAGCCAAGAAGGGACAGCTGGGGGTGAAGCTTTCTTT.